The clone carrying this T cell receptor (beta chain) is classed as medium-sized by frequency. What it recognizes is unknown. In preparing the TRB cDNA libraries, 5' RACE with UMI labels was used. For each CDR3 protein, TCRdb gives one entry from its re-call of the 5' RACE reads, without DNA. The listing records about 4,700 distinct CDR3 sequences. Naive CD8+ T lymphocytes were specified as CD45RO-CCR7+CD27+CD95-. The data are from a study of CXCR3-negative and CXCR3-positive naive CD8 T cells. Points from the study as a whole: Whereas both naive subsets had comparably high diversity, memory CD8+ cells had much lower diversity. The level of CXCR3 expression partially decreased after cryopreservation; the majority of assays used fresh PBMCs. The TRB CDR3s that CXCR3-positive naive cells carried were more hydrophobic than those of CXCR3-negative naive cells. Unlike memory cells, which differed, naive CXCR3-negative and CXCR3-positive cells had similar TRBV-TRBJ usage.

The germline V gene has CDR1 LGHNA and CDR2 YSLEER. CDR3 length: 14 amino acids. The rearrangement uses TRBV4-3 and TRBJ1-2; TCRdb gives TRBD1 as the D gene, but with no DNA this cannot be confirmed. The sequencing input was naive CXCR3+ CD8+ T cells from blood. Subset here: CD45RO-CCR7+CD27+CD95- naive CD8+ T cells expressing CXCR3 (TNR3+). This TCR came from a human donor in good health. Some clones in this sample may be carry-over from other donors' samples. This CDR3 reads CASSQEKGGYGYTF.